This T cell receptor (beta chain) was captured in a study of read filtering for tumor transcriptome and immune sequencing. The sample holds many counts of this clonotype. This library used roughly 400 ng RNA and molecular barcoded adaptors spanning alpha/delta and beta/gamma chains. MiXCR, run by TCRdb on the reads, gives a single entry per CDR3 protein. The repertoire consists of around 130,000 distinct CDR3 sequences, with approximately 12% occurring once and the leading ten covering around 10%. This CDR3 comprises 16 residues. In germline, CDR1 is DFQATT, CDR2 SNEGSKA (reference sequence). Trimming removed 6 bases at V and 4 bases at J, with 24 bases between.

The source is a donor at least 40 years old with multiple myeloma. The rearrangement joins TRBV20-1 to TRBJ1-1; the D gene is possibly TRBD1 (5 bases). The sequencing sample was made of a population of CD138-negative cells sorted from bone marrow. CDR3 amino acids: CSAPGAKGVSVTEAFF. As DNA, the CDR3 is TGCAGTGCCCCCGGCGCAAAAGGGGTTTCGGTCACTGAAGCTTTCTTT.